The rows below give T cell receptor beta chains drawn from one sample of a study of blood T cell repertoires in COVID-19. The repertoire was sequenced with immunoSEQ multiplex PCR; TCRdb's copy has only in-frame clones and lacks some. Seen here are under 300,000 clones, 80% to 90% observed once, and the top ten hold 2.4%. Sequencing used PBMCs or T cells enriched from blood (not recorded which). The receptors come from a woman younger than 30 who had recovered from COVID-19. The CDR3 runs from the conserved cysteine through the conserved F or W.

V: TRBV13
length: 16
J: TRBJ2-7
CDR3: CASSLGASKRVYEQYF

V: TRBV6-5
length: 15
J: TRBJ1-6
CDR3: CASSLLQGQNSPLHF

V: TRBV9
length: 15
J: TRBJ1-6
CDR3: CASSVVATENSPLHF

V: TRBV2
length: 13
J: TRBJ1-1
CDR3: CASKGTGDTEAFF

V: TRBV11-3
length: 16
J: TRBJ2-2
CDR3: CASSLGTGGYTGELFF

V: TRBV5-1
length: 15
J: TRBJ1-2
CDR3: CASSLGQGTNYGYTF

V: TRBV28
length: 14
J: TRBJ2-1
CDR3: CASSFRQGAAEQFF

V: TRBV2
length: 16
J: TRBJ2-3
CDR3: CASSEVRGPGTDTQYF

V: TRBV27
length: 14
J: TRBJ1-5
CDR3: CASRRTGINQPQHF

V: TRBV27
length: 16
J: TRBJ2-7
CDR3: CASSPQGAFYIGEQYF

V: TRBV3-1/TRBV3-2
length: 14
J: TRBJ1-6
CDR3: CASRLTGGNSPLHF

V: TRBV7-3
length: 16
J: TRBJ2-2
CDR3: CASSPPDGGRTGELFF

V: TRBV3-1/TRBV3-2
length: 16
J: TRBJ1-2
CDR3: CASSQGASTGHVGYTF

V: TRBV27
length: 14
J: TRBJ1-1
CDR3: CASSFSARSTEAFF

V: TRBV5-1
length: 15
J: TRBJ1-4
CDR3: CASSLTPGIHEKLFF

V: TRBV5-4
length: 16
J: TRBJ2-2
CDR3: CASSLGGGGGTGELFF

V: TRBV2
length: 12
J: TRBJ1-1
CDR3: CASSGTATEAFF

V: TRBV11-2
length: 15
J: TRBJ2-3
CDR3: CASSLRDFQTDTQYF

V: TRBV7-9
length: 15
J: TRBJ1-2
CDR3: CASSLARQVNYGYTF

V: TRBV5-6
length: 16
J: TRBJ2-5
CDR3: CASSFAGTSEVKTQYF

V: TRBV7-9
length: 15
J: TRBJ1-4
CDR3: CASSLGQGPNEKLFF

V: TRBV2
length: 16
J: TRBJ2-5
CDR3: CASSEGTSGGKETQYF

V: TRBV6-2/TRBV6-3
length: 14
J: TRBJ2-7
CDR3: CASSPTGGGYEQYF